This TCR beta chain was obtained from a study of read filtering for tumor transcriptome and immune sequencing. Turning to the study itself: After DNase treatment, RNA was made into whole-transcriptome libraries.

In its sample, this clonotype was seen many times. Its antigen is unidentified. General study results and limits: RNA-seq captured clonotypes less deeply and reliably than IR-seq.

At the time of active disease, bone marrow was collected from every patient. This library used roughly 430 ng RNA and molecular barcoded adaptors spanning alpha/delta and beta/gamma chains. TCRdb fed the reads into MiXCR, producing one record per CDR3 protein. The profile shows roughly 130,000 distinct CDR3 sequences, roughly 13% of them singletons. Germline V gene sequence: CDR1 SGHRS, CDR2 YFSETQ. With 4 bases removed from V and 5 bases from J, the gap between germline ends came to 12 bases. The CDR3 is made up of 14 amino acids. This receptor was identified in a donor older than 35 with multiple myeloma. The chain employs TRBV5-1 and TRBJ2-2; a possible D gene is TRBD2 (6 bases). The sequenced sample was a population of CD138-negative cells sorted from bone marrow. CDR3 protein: CASSTGGETGELFF. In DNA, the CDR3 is TGCGCCAGCAGCACTGGAGGGGAGACCGGGGAGCTGTTTTTT.